This T cell receptor (beta chain) was observed in a study of cytomegalovirus exposure and HLA in healthy donors. General observations from the study: Beyond CMV serostatus, there was no information to go on about immune exposure. There were around 160 TCR beta chains listed as cytomegalovirus-associated.

V was trimmed by 3 bases and J by 5 bases, leaving 7 bases between them. CDR3 size: 12 residues. Germline lookup yields CDR1 SGHAT and CDR2 FQNNGV. On this clone itself: Its antigen is unidentified.

The PCR had 60 Vbeta and 13 Jbeta primers. Data came from immunoSEQ multiplex PCR; TCRdb stores just in-frame clones and leaves some out. The data hold about 65,000 clones, with 62% observed a single time. The chain joins TRBV11-2 to TRBJ1-1; tentatively, D is TRBD1 (6 bases). The sequence was obtained from a man aged 25 to 40 in good health and CMV-seronegative. Sequenced material: PBMCs. CDR3 bases: TGTGCCAGCAGCTTCCAGGGGACTGAAGCTTTCTTT. This gives the protein CASSFQGTEAFF.